The T cell receptor (beta chain) under discussion was sequenced for a study of early T cells in non-severe SARS-CoV-2 infection (dated by TCRdb to the early 2020s). Concerning the study at large: TCR sequencing used bulk RNA from unsorted whole blood, so alpha and beta chains could not be paired. Summary of the overall study and its limitations: Matching against VDJdb was skewed toward anti-spike CD8 responses, likely underestimated virus-specific expansions, and missed private and CD4 specificities.

A case-control design nested within a healthcare worker cohort in London, UK, was used, with weekly nasopharyngeal swab PCR tests and blood sampling performed. Between 23 and 31 March 2020, the week of the UK lockdown, healthcare workers were enrolled and then followed up weekly for as long as 16 weeks. This clonotype was detected many times. Its recognized antigen is unknown. There are no base qualities to consult, and no much larger clone falls within one base. Receptor libraries were prepared by 5' RACE. The instrument given in TCRdb is NextSeq 500. The TCR library protocol attached unique molecular identifiers to individual cDNA molecules to correct for sequencing error and PCR bias. TCR alpha and beta chains were both sequenced, and the abundances of alpha and beta sequences in each sample were closely correlated with each other. As for the authors' bioinformatics: Decombinator V4 was used to annotate TCR sequences for V gene, J gene and CDR3. TCRs were defined as expanded if a significant change between any two time points was detected under a Poisson model with p below 0.0001. TCR abundances were normalised to the total number of TCRs sequenced per sample and were expressed as counts per million. TRAV1-2 paired with TRAJ12, TRAJ20 or TRAJ33 defined MAIT TCRs, while TRAV10 paired with TRAJ18 defined iNKT TCRs. VDJdb, accessed 1 November 2021, was searched for CMV, EBV and SARS-CoV-2 annotated TCRs, excluding TCRs annotated for multiple antigens. The public sequencing data were trimmed at Q25 with fastp and processed into clonotypes with MiXCR by TCRdb, which kept only in-frame beta chains. CDR3 protein duplicates are merged, each entry listing the most common genes and DNA. It is TCRdb's table, rather than the study itself, that gives the V and J calls and clone size. Counted in this sample were fewer than 40,000 distinct CDR3 sequences; roughly 5% of them appeared once. 20% to 25% of the sample rests with the top ten.

The CDR3 holds 15 amino acids from the cysteine to the phenylalanine. Only the CDR3 DNA is retained, 45 bases long and in frame from the first base. V is pruned by 1 base and J by 1 base, leaving 0 bases of the junction without a gene match. CDR1 and CDR2, per the germline V gene, are SGHVS and FQNEAQ. The sequenced sample was whole blood. The rearranged chain carries TRBV7-8 and TRBJ2-3, with 9 junctional bases fitting TRBD2. This TCR was sampled from an adult who was a healthcare worker with PCR-confirmed SARS-CoV-2 infection or an uninfected control (not recorded which). In nucleotide form, the sequence is TGTGCCAGCAGCTTAGAGCGGGGGGGCACAGATACGCAGTATTTT. This sequence encodes CASSLERGGTDTQYF.